This T cell receptor beta chain was obtained from a study of CD8+ T cells in alopecia areata. Study-level results: Shared TCR sequences were less clear between patients than in mice, possibly partly from HLA diversity.

The authors extracted RNA and reverse transcribed it into cDNA as the sequencing template. Clones were read by immunoSEQ multiplex PCR, and TCRdb kept only the in-frame ones, dropping some. The data show 100,000 to 130,000 clones, 50% to 60% seen once. Comment on this clone: What it recognizes is unknown. A junction boundary mismatches the germline segment, possibly from a read error.

Sequences were obtained from NKG2D-low CD8+ T cells sorted from blood. The source is a human donor with alopecia areata.

The CDR3: CASSQEERNKQETQYF. In nucleotides, the CDR3 is TGTGCCAGCAGCCAAGAGGAGCGGAACAAACAAGAGACCCAGTACTTC. V usage is TRBV4-1 and J usage is TRBJ2-5; perhaps TRBD2 as D (5 bases). This CDR3 spans 16 amino acids. CDR1 and CDR2 (germline): MGHRA, YSYEKL.